This T cell receptor (beta chain) was identified during a study of blood T cell repertoires in COVID-19. Overall study context: Specimens from acute and convalescent COVID-19 originated in the United States, Italy and Spain. T cells, B-cell-depleted T cells, or PBMCs provided the cDNA or gDNA that served as material.

Germline assignment: CDR1 SGHTS and CDR2 YDEGEE. The CDR3 is 13 residues long. V dropped 4 bases and J dropped 4 bases, with 9 bases sitting between them. TCRdb's copy holds only in-frame clones and misses some; the assay was immunoSEQ multiplex PCR. In the table there are about 250,000 clones, around 82% of which are singletons. The clonotype comes from a woman aged 80 or over with active or convalescent COVID-19. The chain has TRBV5-8 and TRBJ2-1; a weak D match, TRBD1 (5 bases). Sample: peripheral blood. This CDR3 is CASSRGKYNEQFF. As DNA, the CDR3 is TGTGCCAGCAGCAGGGGAAAATACAATGAGCAGTTCTTC.